This entry concerns a single T cell receptor (beta chain). This sample was taken from a study of lymphopenia after photon versus proton radiotherapy. Here immunoSEQ multiplex PCR was the method, and the copy in TCRdb shows in-frame clones only, minus some. The profile covers roughly 36,000 clones, with 85% to 90% appearing a single time and 6.8% taken by the ten largest. Between the trimmed V and J ends, which lost 0 bases and 2 bases, there was a span of 11 bases. From germline, CDR1 is SGHDT and CDR2 YYEEEE. This CDR3 has 16 residues. The clonotype comes from a woman in her fifties or sixties with pancreatic cancer. The V gene is TRBV5-6, the J gene TRBJ1-4; D not resolved. Sample: peripheral blood, taken from a patient treated with photon-based radiotherapy. CDR3 coding DNA: TGTGCCAGCAGCTTGGGTGGCAGATCGACTAATGAAAAACTGTTTTTT. Its protein is CASSLGGRSTNEKLFF. Full variable domain (rest looked up from reference TRBV5-6 and TRBJ1-4): DAGVTQSPTHLIKTRGQQVTLRCSPKSGHDTVSWYQQALGQGPQFIFQYYEEEERQRGNFPDRFSGHQFPNYSSELNVNALLLGDSALYLCASSLGGRSTNEKLFFGSGTQLSVL.